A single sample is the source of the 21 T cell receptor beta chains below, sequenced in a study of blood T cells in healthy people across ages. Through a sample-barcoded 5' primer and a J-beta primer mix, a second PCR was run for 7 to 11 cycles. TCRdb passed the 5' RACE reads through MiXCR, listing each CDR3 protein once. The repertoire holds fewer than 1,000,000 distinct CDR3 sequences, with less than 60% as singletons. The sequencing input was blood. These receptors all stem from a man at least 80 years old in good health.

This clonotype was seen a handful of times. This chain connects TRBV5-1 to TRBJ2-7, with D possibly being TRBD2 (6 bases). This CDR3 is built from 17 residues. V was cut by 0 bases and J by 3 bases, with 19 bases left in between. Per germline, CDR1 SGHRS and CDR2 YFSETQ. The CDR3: CASSLDGRDGPSYEQYF. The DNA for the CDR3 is TGCGCCAGCAGCTTGGACGGGCGGGACGGGCCCAGCTACGAGCAGTACTTC.

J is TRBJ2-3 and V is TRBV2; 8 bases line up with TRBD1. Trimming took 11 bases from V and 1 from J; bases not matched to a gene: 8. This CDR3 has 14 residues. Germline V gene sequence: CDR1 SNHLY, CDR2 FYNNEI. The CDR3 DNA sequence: TGTGCCGGCGGGACAGGTTCTGGCACAGATACGCAGTATTTT. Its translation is CAGGTGSGTDTQYF.

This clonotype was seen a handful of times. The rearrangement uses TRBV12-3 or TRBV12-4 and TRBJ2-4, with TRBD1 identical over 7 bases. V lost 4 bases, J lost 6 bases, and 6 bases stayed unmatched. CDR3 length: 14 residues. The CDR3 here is CASSSVQGRNIQYF. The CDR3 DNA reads TGTGCCAGCAGTTCCGTACAGGGGAGAAACATTCAGTACTTC.

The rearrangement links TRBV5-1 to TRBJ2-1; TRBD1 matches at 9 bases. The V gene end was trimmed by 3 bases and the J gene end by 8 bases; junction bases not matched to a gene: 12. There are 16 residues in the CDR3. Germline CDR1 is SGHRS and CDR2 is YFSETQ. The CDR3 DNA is TGCGCCAGCAGCTGGATGATGGGACAGGGTTTTTATGAGCAGTTCTTC. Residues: CASSWMMGQGFYEQFF.

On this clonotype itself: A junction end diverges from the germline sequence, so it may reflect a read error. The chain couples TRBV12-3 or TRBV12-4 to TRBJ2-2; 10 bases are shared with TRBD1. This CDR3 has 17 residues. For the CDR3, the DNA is TGTGCCTGCAGAGACAGGGGGCGTGGGAAAGTTCCCGGGGAGCTGTTTTTT. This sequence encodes CACRDRGRGKVPGELFF.

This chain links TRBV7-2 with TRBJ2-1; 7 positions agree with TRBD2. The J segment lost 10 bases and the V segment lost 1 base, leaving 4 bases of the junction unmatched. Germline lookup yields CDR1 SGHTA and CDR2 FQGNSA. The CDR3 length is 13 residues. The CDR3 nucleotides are TGTGCCAGCAGCTTAGAGGCGGGAGAGGAGCAGTTCTTC. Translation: CASSLEAGEEQFF.

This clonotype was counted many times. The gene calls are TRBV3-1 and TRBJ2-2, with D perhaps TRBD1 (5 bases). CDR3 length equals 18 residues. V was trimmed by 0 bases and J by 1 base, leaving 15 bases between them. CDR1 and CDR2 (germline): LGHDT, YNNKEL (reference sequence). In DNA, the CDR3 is TGTGCCAGCAGCCAAGAAATAGGGGTAACTGGGAACACCGGGGAGCTGTTTTTT. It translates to CASSQEIGVTGNTGELFF.

The CDR3 coding sequence is TGTGCCAGCAGCCTAGGACTAGCGCCCAGATACAATGAGCAGTACTTC. It specifies CASSLGLAPRYNEQYF. V and J are TRBV7-3 and TRBJ2-5; 9 bases agree with TRBD2. Looked up from germline, CDR1 is SGHTA and CDR2 is FQGTGA. This CDR3 contains 16 residues. With 5 bases clipped from V and 11 bases from J, the junction kept 18 bases outside the gene matches.

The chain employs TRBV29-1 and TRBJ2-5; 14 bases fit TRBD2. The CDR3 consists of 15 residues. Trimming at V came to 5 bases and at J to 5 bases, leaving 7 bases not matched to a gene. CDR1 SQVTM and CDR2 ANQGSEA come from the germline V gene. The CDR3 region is CSVLGLAGDRETQYF. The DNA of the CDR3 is TGCAGCGTTTTGGGACTAGCGGGAGATAGGGAGACCCAGTACTTC.

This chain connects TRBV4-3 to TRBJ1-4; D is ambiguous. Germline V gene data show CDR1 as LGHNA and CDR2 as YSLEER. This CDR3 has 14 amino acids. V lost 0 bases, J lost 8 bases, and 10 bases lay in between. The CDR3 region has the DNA TGCGCCAGCAGCCAAGATGTTCTGACAGAAAAACTGTTTTTT. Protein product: CASSQDVLTEKLFF.

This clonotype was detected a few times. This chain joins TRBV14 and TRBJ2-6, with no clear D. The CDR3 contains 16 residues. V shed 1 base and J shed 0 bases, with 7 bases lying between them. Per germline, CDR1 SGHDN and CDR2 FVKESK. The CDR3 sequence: CASSQGRLSGANVLTF. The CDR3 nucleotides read TGTGCCAGCAGCCAAGGGCGGCTCTCTGGGGCCAACGTCCTGACTTTC.

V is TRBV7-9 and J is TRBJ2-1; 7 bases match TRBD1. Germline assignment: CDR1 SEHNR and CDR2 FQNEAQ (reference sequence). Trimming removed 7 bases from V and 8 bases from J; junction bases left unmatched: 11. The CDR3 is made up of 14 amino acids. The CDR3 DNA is TGTGCCAGCACCCTGGACAGGAGTATGGATGAGCAGTTCTTC. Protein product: CASTLDRSMDEQFF.

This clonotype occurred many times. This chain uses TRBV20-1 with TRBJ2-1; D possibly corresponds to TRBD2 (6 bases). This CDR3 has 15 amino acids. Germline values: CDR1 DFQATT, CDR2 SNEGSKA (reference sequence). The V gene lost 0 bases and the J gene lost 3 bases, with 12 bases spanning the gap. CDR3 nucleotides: TGCAGTGCTAGAGAGGAGGGGAGTGACTACAATGAGCAGTTCTTC. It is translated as CSAREEGSDYNEQFF.

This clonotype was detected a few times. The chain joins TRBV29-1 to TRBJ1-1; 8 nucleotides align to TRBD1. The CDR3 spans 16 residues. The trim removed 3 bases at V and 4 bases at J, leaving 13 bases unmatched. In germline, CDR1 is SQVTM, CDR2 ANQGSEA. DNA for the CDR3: TGCAGCGTTGACAACCAGGCAGGGGGCGGTGGCACTGAAGCTTTCTTT. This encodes CSVDNQAGGGGTEAFF.

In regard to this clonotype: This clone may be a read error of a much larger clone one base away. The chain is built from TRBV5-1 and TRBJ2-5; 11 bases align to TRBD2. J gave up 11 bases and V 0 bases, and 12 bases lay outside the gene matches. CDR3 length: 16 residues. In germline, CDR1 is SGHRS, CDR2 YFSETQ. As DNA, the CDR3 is TGCGCCAGCAGCTTGGTAGTAGCGGGAGGGCCGGAAGAGCAGTACTTC. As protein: CASSLVVAGGPEEQYF.

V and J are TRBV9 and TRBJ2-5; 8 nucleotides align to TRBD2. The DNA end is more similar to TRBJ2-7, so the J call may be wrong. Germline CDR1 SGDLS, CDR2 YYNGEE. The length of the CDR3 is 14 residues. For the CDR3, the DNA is TGTGCCAGCAGCGCAAGCGGGAGTGTCGACGAGCAGTACTTC. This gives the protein CASSASGSVDEQYF.

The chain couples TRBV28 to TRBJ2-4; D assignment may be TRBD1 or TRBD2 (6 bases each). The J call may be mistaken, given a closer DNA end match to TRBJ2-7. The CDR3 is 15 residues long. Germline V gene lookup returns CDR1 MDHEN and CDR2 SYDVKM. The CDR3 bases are TGTGCCAGCACACGCCCGGGGGCAGGGCGGGACGAGCAGTACTTC. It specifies CASTRPGAGRDEQYF.

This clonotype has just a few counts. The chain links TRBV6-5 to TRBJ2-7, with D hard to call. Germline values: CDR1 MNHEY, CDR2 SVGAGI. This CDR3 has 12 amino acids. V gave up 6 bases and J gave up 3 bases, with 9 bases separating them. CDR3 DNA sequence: TGTGCCAGCAGCCGATCCGTCTACGAGCAGTACTTC. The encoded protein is CASSRSVYEQYF.

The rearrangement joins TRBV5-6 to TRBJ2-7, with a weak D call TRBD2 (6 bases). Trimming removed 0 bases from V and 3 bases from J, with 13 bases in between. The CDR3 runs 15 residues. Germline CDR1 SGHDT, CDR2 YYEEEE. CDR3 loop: CASSLESGAFYEQYF. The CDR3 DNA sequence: TGTGCCAGCAGCTTGGAGTCGGGAGCCTTCTACGAGCAGTACTTC.

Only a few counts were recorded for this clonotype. The DNA for the CDR3 is TGTGCCAGCAGCTTCCTAGCGGGAGAAATAGAGACCCAGTACTTC. It is translated as CASSFLAGEIETQYF. V and J are TRBV11-2 and TRBJ2-5; 10 nucleotides agree with TRBD2. V shed 3 bases, J shed 4 bases, and the junction held 5 bases outside the gene matches. There are 15 residues in the CDR3. CDR1 and CDR2 from the germline V gene are SGHAT and FQNNGV.

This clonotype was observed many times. The CDR3 loop is CASSIVDGSDSYEQYF. The CDR3 nucleotides are TGTGCCAGCAGTATTGTTGACGGATCCGACTCCTACGAGCAGTACTTC. This chain joins TRBV12-3 or TRBV12-4 and TRBJ2-7; D is uncertain. V lost 5 bases and J lost 0, with 17 bases in between. The CDR3 runs to 16 residues.